Listed below are T cell receptor beta chains from one sample, sequenced in a study of T cells in Graves' hyperthyroidism and ophthalmopathy. TCRdb ran MiXCR on the multiplex PCR reads and lists one entry per CDR3 protein. Found here are a few hundred thousand distinct CDR3 sequences, 14% of them singletons; the top ten hold approximately 15%. Sequencing used blood. The receptors were gathered from a woman aged 40 to 50 with Graves' hyperthyroidism. Each CDR3 is given with its conserved first and last residue. Each record gives: clone size, J gene, D gene, V gene, CDR3 protein, CDR3 DNA. The D gene is left open where the match is weak. The size field is filled for only some rows; it gives once, few, many or a size class.

many,TRBJ2-5,TRBD2,TRBV20-1,CSARDLLAGVKETQYF,TGCAGTGCTAGAGATCTACTAGCGGGAGTGAAAGAGACCCAGTACTTC
NA,TRBJ2-3,TRBD2,TRBV10-3,CAISESGFVGGADTQYF,TGTGCCATCAGTGAGTCCGGATTCGTGGGGGGGGCAGATACGCAGTATTTT
few,TRBJ2-1,TRBD2,TRBV12-3/TRBV12-4,CASSLSTSGRVNEQFF,TGTGCCAGCAGTTTATCCACTAGCGGGAGGGTTAATGAGCAGTTCTTC
NA,TRBJ2-1,TRBD1,TRBV20-1,CSAGLGTGAEGEQFF,TGCAGTGCTGGATTAGGGACAGGGGCCGAGGGTGAGCAGTTCTTC
few,TRBJ2-7,TRBD1,TRBV19,CASSAGTGYSYEQYF,TGTGCCAGTAGTGCAGGGACAGGCTACTCCTACGAGCAGTACTTC
NA,TRBJ2-1,NA,TRBV25-1,CASSGAARNEQFF,TGTGCCAGCAGTGGTGCGGCTAGAAATGAGCAGTTCTTC
NA,TRBJ2-7,TRBD2,TRBV5-1,CASSQQTSGRGTYEQYF,TGCGCCAGCAGCCAACAGACTAGCGGGAGGGGGACCTACGAGCAGTACTTC
NA,TRBJ2-2,TRBD1,TRBV28,CATRDSTGELFF,TGTGCCACCCGGGACAGCACCGGGGAGCTGTTTTTT
many,TRBJ2-5,NA,TRBV20-1,CSAREMSETQYF,TGCAGTGCTAGAGAGATGTCGGAGACCCAGTACTTC
many,TRBJ2-6,NA,TRBV27,CASSFVRGTFSGANVLTF,TGTGCCAGCAGTTTTGTCCGGGGTACCTTCTCTGGGGCCAACGTCCTGACTTTC
few,TRBJ2-1,TRBD2,TRBV19,CASSTGLPPRSYNEQFF,TGTGCCAGTAGTACGGGACTACCACCTCGCTCCTACAATGAGCAGTTCTTC
many,TRBJ2-5,NA,TRBV11-2,CASSNLMTIQETQYF,TGTGCCAGCAGCAATCTTATGACTATACAAGAGACCCAGTACTTC
many,TRBJ2-1,NA,TRBV2,CASSEVASSYNEQFF,TGTGCCAGCAGTGAAGTGGCTAGCTCCTACAATGAGCAGTTCTTC
NA,TRBJ2-7,TRBD2,TRBV5-1,CASTTGLAGTYEQYF,TGCGCCAGCACCACGGGACTAGCGGGAACCTACGAGCAGTACTTC
NA,TRBJ2-2,TRBD1,TRBV19,CATHDRVNTGELFF,TGTGCCACGCACGACAGGGTTAACACCGGGGAGCTGTTTTTT
NA,TRBJ1-5,NA,TRBV19,CASRAGTTNQPQHF,TGTGCCAGTAGGGCCGGGACAACCAATCAGCCCCAGCATTTT
NA,TRBJ2-1,NA,TRBV4-1,CASSRWEPSSYNEQFF,TGCGCCAGCAGCCGGTGGGAGCCCAGCTCCTACAATGAGCAGTTCTTC
many,TRBJ2-5,NA,TRBV12-3/TRBV12-4,CASSSGGTQYF,TGTGCCAGCAGTTCCGGGGGGACCCAGTACTTC